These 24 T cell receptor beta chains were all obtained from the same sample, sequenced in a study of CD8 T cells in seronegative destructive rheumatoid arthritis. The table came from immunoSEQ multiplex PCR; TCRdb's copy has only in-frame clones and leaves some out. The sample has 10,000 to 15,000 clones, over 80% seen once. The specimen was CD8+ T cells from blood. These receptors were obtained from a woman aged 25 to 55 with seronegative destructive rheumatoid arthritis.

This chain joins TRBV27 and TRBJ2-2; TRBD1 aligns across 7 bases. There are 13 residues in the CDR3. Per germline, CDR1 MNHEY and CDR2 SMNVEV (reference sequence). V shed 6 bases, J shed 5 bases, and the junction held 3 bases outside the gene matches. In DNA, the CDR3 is TGTGCCAGCAGATACAGGGGTACCGGGGAGCTGTTTTTT. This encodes CASRYRGTGELFF.

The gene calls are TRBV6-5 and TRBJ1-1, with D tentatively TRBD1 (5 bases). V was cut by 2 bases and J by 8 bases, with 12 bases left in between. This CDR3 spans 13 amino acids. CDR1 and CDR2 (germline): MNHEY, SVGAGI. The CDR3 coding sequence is TGTGCCAGCAGTTACCTCGAGACAGACGAAGCTTTCTTT. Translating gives CASSYLETDEAFF.

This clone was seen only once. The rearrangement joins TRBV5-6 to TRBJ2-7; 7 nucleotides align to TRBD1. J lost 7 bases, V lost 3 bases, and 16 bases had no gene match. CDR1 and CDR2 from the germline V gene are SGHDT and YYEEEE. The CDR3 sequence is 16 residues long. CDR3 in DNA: TGTGCCAGCAGCTCCAGGGGGATCCCCATGGGGTCAGAGCAGTACTTC. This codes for CASSSRGIPMGSEQYF.

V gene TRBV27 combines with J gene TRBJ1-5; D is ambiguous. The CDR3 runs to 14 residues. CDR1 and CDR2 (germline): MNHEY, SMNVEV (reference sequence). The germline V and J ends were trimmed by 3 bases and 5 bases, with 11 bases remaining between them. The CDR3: CASSLRSDYQPQHF. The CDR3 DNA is TGTGCCAGCAGTTTGAGGTCAGACTATCAGCCCCAGCATTTT.

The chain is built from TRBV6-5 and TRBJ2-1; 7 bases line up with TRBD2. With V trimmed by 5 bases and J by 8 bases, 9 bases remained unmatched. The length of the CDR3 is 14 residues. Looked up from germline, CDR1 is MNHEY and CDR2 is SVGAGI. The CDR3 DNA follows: TGTGCCAGCAGTCCCCGGGACTATGAGGATGAGCAGTTCTTC. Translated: CASSPRDYEDEQFF.

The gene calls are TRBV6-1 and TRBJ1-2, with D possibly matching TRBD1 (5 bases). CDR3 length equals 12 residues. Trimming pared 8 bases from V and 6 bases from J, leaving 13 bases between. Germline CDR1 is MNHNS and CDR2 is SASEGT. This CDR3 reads CASDTGPDGYTF. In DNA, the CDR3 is TGTGCCAGCGACACAGGCCCGGATGGCTACACCTTC.

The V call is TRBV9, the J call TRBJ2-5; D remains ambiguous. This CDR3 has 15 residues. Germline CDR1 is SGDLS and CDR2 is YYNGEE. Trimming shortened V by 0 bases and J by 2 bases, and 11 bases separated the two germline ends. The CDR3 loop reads CASSVGAVLQETQYF. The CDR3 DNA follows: TGTGCCAGCAGCGTAGGGGCAGTCTTACAAGAGACCCAGTACTTC.

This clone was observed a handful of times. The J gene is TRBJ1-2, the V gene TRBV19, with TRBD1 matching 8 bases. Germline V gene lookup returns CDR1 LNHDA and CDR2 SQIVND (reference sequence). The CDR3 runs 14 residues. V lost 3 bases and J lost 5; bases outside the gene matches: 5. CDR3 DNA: TGTGCCAGTAGTATTGCAGGGGGCGAGTATGGCTACACCTTC. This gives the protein CASSIAGGEYGYTF.

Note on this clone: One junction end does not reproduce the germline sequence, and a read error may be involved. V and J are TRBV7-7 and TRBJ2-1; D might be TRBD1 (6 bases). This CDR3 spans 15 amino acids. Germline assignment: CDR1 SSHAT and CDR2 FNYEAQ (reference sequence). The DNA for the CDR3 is TGTGCTAGCAGCGAGGACAGAGCTTCCTACAATGAGCAGTTCTTC. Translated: CASSEDRASYNEQFF.

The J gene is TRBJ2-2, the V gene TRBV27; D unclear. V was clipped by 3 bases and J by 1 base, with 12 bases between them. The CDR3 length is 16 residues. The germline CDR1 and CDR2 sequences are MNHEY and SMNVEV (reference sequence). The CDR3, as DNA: TGTGCCAGCAGTTTTATATCCTTCGGGAACACCGGGGAGCTGTTTTTT. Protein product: CASSFISFGNTGELFF.

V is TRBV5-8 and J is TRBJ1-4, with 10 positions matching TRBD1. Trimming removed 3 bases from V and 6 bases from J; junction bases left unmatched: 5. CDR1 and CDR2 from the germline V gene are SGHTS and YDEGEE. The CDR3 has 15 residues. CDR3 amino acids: CASSSPGTGDEKLFF. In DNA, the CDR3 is TGTGCCAGCAGCTCGCCCGGGACAGGGGATGAAAAACTGTTTTTT.

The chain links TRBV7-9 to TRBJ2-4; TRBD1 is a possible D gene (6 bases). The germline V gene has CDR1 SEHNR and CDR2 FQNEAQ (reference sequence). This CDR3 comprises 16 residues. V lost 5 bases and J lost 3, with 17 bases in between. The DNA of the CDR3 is TGTGCCAGCAGCGCCCACGAGGGGGATGGCAAAAACATTCAGTACTTC. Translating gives CASSAHEGDGKNIQYF.

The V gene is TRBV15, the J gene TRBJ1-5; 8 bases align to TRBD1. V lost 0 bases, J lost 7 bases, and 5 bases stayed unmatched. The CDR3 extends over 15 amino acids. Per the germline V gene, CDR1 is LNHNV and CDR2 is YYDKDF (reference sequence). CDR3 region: CATSRDRGLTQPQHF. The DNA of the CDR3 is TGTGCCACCAGCAGAGACAGGGGGCTGACGCAGCCCCAGCATTTT.

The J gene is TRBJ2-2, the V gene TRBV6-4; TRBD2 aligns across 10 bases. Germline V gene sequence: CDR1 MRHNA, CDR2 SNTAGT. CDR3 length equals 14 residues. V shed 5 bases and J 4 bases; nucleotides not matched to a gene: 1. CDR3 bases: TGTGCCAGCAGTAGCGGGGGGGCCACCGGGGAGCTGTTTTTT. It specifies CASSSGGATGELFF.

DNA of the CDR3: TGTGCCAGCAGTATCGACGCACGGGATAAATGGGAGCAGTACTTC. It yields the protein CASSIDARDKWEQYF. The chain recombines TRBV27 with TRBJ2-5, with D maybe TRBD2 (5 bases). The CDR3 contains 15 residues. Germline V CDR1 and CDR2: MNHEY, SMNVEV (reference sequence). Trimming left V 5 bases short and J 11 bases short, with 24 bases between.

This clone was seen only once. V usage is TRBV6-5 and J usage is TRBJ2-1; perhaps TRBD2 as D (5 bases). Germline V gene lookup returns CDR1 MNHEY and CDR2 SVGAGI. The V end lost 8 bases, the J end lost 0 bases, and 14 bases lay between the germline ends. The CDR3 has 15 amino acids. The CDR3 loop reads CASSLLSGSYNEQFF. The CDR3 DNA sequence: TGTGCCAGCTCCCTCCTCAGCGGCTCCTACAATGAGCAGTTCTTC.

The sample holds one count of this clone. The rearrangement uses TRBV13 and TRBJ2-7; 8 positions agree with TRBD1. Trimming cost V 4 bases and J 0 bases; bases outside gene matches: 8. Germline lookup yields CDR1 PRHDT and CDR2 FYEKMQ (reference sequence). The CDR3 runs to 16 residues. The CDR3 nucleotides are TGTGCCAGCAGCTCTACCGGGACAGGAGGCTCCTACGAGCAGTACTTC. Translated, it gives CASSSTGTGGSYEQYF.

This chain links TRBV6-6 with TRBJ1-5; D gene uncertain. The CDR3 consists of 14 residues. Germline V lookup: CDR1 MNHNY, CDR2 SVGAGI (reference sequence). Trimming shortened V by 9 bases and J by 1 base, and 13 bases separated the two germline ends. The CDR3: CASTGGESNQPQHF. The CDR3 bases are TGTGCCAGTACGGGAGGAGAAAGCAATCAGCCCCAGCATTTT.

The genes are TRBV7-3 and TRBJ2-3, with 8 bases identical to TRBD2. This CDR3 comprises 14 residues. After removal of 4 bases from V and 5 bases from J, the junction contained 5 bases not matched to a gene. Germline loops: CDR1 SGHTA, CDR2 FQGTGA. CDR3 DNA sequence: TGTGCCAGCAGCTACCTCGGGGGGGGAGATACGCAGTATTTT. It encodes CASSYLGGGDTQYF.

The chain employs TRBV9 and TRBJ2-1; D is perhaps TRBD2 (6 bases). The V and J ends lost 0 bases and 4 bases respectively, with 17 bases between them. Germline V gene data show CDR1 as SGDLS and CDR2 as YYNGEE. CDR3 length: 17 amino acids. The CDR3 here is CASSVEEGLLDYNEQFF. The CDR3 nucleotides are TGTGCCAGCAGCGTAGAGGAGGGGCTCTTAGATTACAATGAGCAGTTCTTC.

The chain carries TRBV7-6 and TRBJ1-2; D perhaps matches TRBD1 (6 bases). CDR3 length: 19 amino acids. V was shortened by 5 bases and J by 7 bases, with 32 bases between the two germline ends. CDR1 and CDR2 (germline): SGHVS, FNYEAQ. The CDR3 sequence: CASSPHGTDSSRVEPGYTF. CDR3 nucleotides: TGTGCCAGCAGCCCCCACGGGACGGACAGTTCTAGGGTTGAACCTGGCTACACCTTC.

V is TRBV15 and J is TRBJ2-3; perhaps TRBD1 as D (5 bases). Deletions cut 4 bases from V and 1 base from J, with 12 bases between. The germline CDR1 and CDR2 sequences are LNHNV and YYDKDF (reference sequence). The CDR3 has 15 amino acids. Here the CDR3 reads CATSITGRGTDTQYF. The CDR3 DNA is TGTGCCACCAGCATCACAGGCAGGGGCACAGATACGCAGTATTTT.

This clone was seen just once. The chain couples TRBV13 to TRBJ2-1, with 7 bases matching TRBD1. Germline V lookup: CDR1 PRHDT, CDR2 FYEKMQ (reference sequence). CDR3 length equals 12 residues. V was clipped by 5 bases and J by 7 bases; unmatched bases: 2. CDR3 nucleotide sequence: TGTGCCAGCAGCCCACAGGGGAATGAGCAGTTCTTC. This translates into CASSPQGNEQFF.

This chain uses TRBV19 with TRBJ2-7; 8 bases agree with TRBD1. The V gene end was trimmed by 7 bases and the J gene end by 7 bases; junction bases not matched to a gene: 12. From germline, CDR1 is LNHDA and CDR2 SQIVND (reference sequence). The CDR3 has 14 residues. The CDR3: CASKPGQGYMEQYF. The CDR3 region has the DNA TGTGCCAGTAAACCAGGACAGGGCTACATGGAGCAGTACTTC.